The present entry profiles one T cell receptor (beta chain) with its context. The antigen it binds to is not known. Within one base of it there is no much larger clone, and no base qualities were kept. Receptor libraries were prepared by the immunoSEQ multiplex PCR assay. The multiplex PCR relied on a mix of 60 forward primers for TCR Vbeta segments and 13 reverse primers for TCR Jbeta segments. The CDR3 region of rearranged TCR beta genes was amplified from genomic DNA with a multiplex PCR assay. The amplified TCR beta libraries were sequenced on the Illumina HiSeq System as 87-base-pair reads. The paper's processing steps were these. In a later analysis, some 80 million unique TCR beta chains were counted across the 666 repertoires, and roughly 9.9 million of these chains were shared by at least two donors. To remove PCR and sequencing errors, raw reads were error-corrected and collapsed into unique sequences using a nearest-neighbor algorithm that merged closely related sequences. Alignment of CDR3 sequences to IMGT reference sequences was used to assign V, D and J gene segments. For a sequence to be retained, at least a six-nucleotide match to both a V gene segment and a J gene segment was required. A rearrangement counted as productive if the CDR3 had no stop codons and remained in frame with V and J, and every other rearrangement counted as non-productive. Following IMGT convention, CDR3 was defined as the stretch from the second conserved V-encoded cysteine to the conserved J-encoded phenylalanine. The earlier analysis of about 610 of the donors excluded sequences that lacked an unambiguous match to a single V gene segment. In an earlier analysis of 587 of the donors, a V segment was called functional when productive rearrangements were above 56.7%, and segregating when the standard deviation between donors exceeded 5%. A statistical classification framework was built for diagnosing cytomegalovirus status from the catalog of TCR beta chain sequences. A later analysis assigned V and J genes by comparing TCR nucleotide sequences with IMGT/GENE-DB human TR gene sequences. A later analysis assigned CDR3 sequences and most-parsimonious VDJ recombination scenarios with the TCRdist pipeline. A later analysis defined each TCR beta chain by its CDR3 amino acid sequence plus V-gene family, and excluded reads lacking a unique V-gene family. As a way to deal with suspected cross-contamination and a sequencing artifact, a later analysis dropped 500 to 700 nucleotide sequences that were highly shared and had low generation probability. For each public chain, a later analysis derived a clonal expansion index from normalized ranks of inferred template counts within each repertoire. Generation probabilities in a later analysis came from a VDJ recombination model fitted to out-of-frame rearrangements, and those results were checked against IGoR. Hypergeometric tests were used in a later analysis to score TCR-TCR, TCR-HLA and TCR-CMV co-occurrence, with a repertoire-size bias correction applied to the TCR pairs. In a later analysis, false discovery rates were estimated by permuting HLA or CMV assignments 20 times. In a later analysis, co-occurring TCRs were grouped using DBSCAN, with TCRdist sequence similarity added in when clustering inside HLA-allele-positive subsets. Co-occurrence clustering excluded repertoires with fewer than 30,000 or more than 120,000 public chains, plus five with anomalous nucleotide sharing. TCRdb's version of the immuneACCESS table is confined to in-frame rearrangements and falls short of the full clone set. An unresolved V gene accounts for under half of the shortfall where checked; the remainder is of unknown origin. V and J calls and clone size are those listed in that table; D and trimming were worked out from the DNA. Counted in this sample were tens of thousands of clones; 78% of them appeared once. Over 4.5% of the sample rests with the top ten.

The cohort consisted of 666 healthy bone marrow donors. At the time of sampling, all cohort members were nominally healthy, though unrecorded immune exposures were likely present. The donor was CMV seropositive and was included in the group of 250 to 350 seropositive cohort members. Every donor gave a peripheral blood sample, and the peripheral blood mononuclear cells from that sample were used for TCR beta sequencing. The Qiagen DNeasy Blood Extraction Kit was used to extract genomic DNA from the blood cell samples. The data derive from a study of cytomegalovirus exposure and HLA in healthy donors (dated by TCRdb to about 2017). Study-wide context: An earlier analysis of roughly 610 of the donors reported 276 Gb of sequence data and 95 million to 140 million unique TCR beta sequences obtained from about 180 million T cells. A later genetic analysis used genome-wide SNP genotypes for about 60% of the 666 donors, treating that subset as a discovery cohort. In the later analysis, no new phenotypic data were used to find candidate immune exposures; instead, reliance was placed on TCR beta sequences and their occurrence across donors. To study patterns of TCR occurrence, a later analysis re-analyzed previously published TCR beta repertoires from 600 to 750 donors and added high-resolution HLA genotyping. The T cell repertoires of under 750 subjects were profiled by immunosequencing and related to cytomegalovirus serostatus. Class I and class II HLA loci were covered by the typing at four-digit resolution. To decide whether each TCR beta V gene segment behaved as functional or pseudogenic, an earlier analysis of approximately 600 of the donors relied on high-throughput TCR beta sequencing. A separate validation cohort of about 110 different subjects was used in addition to the 666-subject first cohort. Every discovery cohort repertoire had been produced on one sequencing platform. The number of typed donors differed by locus: about 620-640 for A, B, C, DRB1 and DQB1; some 500 for DQA1; approximately 600 for DPA1; and roughly 490 for DPB1. Roughly 300 gigabases of sequencing data and tens of millions of unique TCR sequences were included in an early release covering roughly 700 HLA-typed donors. High-throughput TCR immunosequencing, statistical association of individual TCRs with disease status, and machine learning were combined to predict cytomegalovirus infection status. Four to six DR-DQ haplotypes were handled as single units for association and clustering, since linkage in the cohort was strong. The study aimed to test whether cataloging public T cell receptors could reveal signatures of past pathogen exposure. Donor age, sex, ethnicity and CMV serostatus were compiled together with the repertoire data. Among the roughly 430 genotyped donors, about 83% belonged to the genetic ancestry cluster associated with self-reported Caucasian donors. Among about 410 genotyped donors of the cohort, an average of around 240,000 unique TCR beta nucleotide sequences was sequenced per donor, of which about 18% were non-productive.

CDR1 LGHNA and CDR2 YNFKEQ are derived from the germline V gene. The CDR3 sequence holds 16 residues, the cysteine and phenylalanine included. Only the CDR3 portion is preserved as DNA: 48 bases, with reading frame beginning at the first base. V is pared back by 4 bases and J by 6 bases, with 19 bases lying between the germline termini. The paper's findings and limits, for the study overall: In a later analysis, HLA-associated TCR beta chains showed more clonal expansion and lower generation probabilities than non-associated chains that were equally common. Broadly in line with IMGT annotations, most TCR beta V segments showed up in productive rearrangements about 87% or about 30% of the time in an earlier analysis of around 550 of the donors. A further reported finding was that TCR beta sequences accurately predicted the HLA-A and HLA-B alleles for most subjects in the first cohort. An association between a missense DCLRE1C variant and V-gene and J-gene trimming of TCR beta chains was found in a later genetic analysis and replicated in an independent cohort. Immune exposure information for the cohort was limited to CMV serostatus. A few of the identified cytomegalovirus-associated TCR beta chains were confirmed in vitro to be specific for cytomegalovirus antigens. A cluster of highly shared sequence variants was judged likely to represent a technical artifact of the sequencing pipeline. According to a later analysis, TCR association rates differed among HLA loci, with DRB1 alleles showing the most associated TCRs and HLA-C alleles showing the fewest. Correlated functional status among segregating V segments might be attributable to linkage disequilibrium, but an unknown experimental factor could not be ruled out. Most TCR sequences were observed very rarely across donors, whereas some public TCRs were present in many individuals. Because HLA typing was missing for some donors at each locus, association tests included only the typed subset. In both the original and validation cohorts, the classifier was reported to diagnose cytomegalovirus status with high specificity and sensitivity. A later analysis reported that several top co-occurrence clusters appeared linked to parvovirus B19, influenza, CMV and Epstein-Barr virus. According to the authors, the approach could potentially be generalized to other disease states and immunological phenotypes. The earlier analysis of some 540 of the donors excluded roughly 16 rarely observed V segments, including chromosome 9 orphons, because counts were too low. The presence/absence analyses assumed that sequencing depth was roughly uniform across donors, and that assumption may not be true. Some IMGT-functional V segments, including TRBV6-2 and TRBV6-3, could not be distinguished by the 87-base-pair reads and were therefore excluded. In a later analysis, around 17,000 TCR beta sequences were associated with specific HLA alleles at a false discovery rate of 0.05. According to a later analysis, most CMV-associated TCR beta chains appeared to be HLA-restricted, and the HLA associations seemed to be driven largely by CMV exposure. A later genetic analysis reported fewer N-insertions in productive TCRs among donors in an Asian-associated ancestry cluster than the roughly 700-donor mean. In this cohort, only TCR beta chains were sequenced, and detectable features were limited by the absence of alpha or paired-chain data. In the study, around 160 TCR beta chains were listed as associated with cytomegalovirus. Strong co-occurrence of HLA alleles, especially DR and DQ, made assigning TCR associations to individual alleles difficult.

In this chain, TRBV4-2 is recombined with TRBJ1-5; TRBD1 is perhaps the D gene, given 5 matching bases. What was sequenced was PBMCs. The sequence came from a man aged 18 to 35 in good health and CMV-seropositive. The CDR3 reads CASSPLSSGDGQPQHF. The DNA sequence is TGTGCCAGCAGCCCCCTGAGCTCGGGGGATGGTCAGCCCCAGCATTTT.